The clone carrying this TCR beta chain was detected ten times or more. The antigen remains undetermined. The data were taken from a study of T cells in Graves' hyperthyroidism and ophthalmopathy. RNA transcripts gave rise to amplified TCR beta CDR3 regions. First-round RT-PCR of the TCR CDR3 relied on the HTBI primer set. TCRdb independently ran MiXCR on the multiplex PCR reads; one entry per CDR3 protein. The table includes approximately 600,000 distinct CDR3 sequences, approximately 13% detected once. The germline V gene has CDR1 SEHNR and CDR2 FQNEAQ (reference sequence). The V gene lost 5 bases and the J gene lost 7 bases, with 26 bases spanning the gap. This CDR3 has 17 residues. Study-level points and caveats: Model-based prediction identified ophthalmopathy a median approximately 6 months prior to its onset.

Patients aged 18 to 65 had newly diagnosed hyperthyroidism lasting under 2 months. Blood was sampled at initial diagnosis of hyperthyroidism, prior to onset of any ophthalmopathy symptoms. Sequenced material: blood. The chain joins TRBV7-9 to TRBJ1-2; TRBD1 is a possible D gene (6 bases). The source of this sequence is a woman between 25 and 40 years old with Graves' hyperthyroidism that later progressed to Graves' ophthalmopathy. The CDR3 sequence: CASSLRPGADHATGYTF. In DNA, the CDR3 is TGTGCCAGCAGCCTACGACCGGGGGCCGACCACGCCACTGGCTACACCTTC.